Below, 15 T cell receptor beta chains from the same sample are listed, as sequenced in a study of blood T cells in healthy people across ages. The second PCR ran about 6 to 12 cycles with a sample-barcoded 5' primer and J-beta primers. TCRdb redid the calling of the 5' RACE reads with MiXCR, one entry per CDR3 protein. The sample shows about 640,000 distinct CDR3 sequences, approximately 59% of them seen only once. The sample comprised blood. The source of these receptors is a man in his fifties or sixties in good health.

The J gene is TRBJ2-7, the V gene TRBV25-1; D is tentatively TRBD1 or TRBD2 (5 bases each). V was shortened by 0 bases and J by 6 bases, with 12 bases between the two germline ends. This CDR3 has 14 amino acids. Germline V CDR1 and CDR2: MGHDK, SYGVNS. CDR3 protein: CASSEYRDAGEQYF. The CDR3 DNA sequence: TGTGCCAGCAGTGAATACAGGGATGCGGGCGAGCAGTACTTC.

This clonotype has only a few counts. The V call is TRBV29-1, the J call TRBJ2-1, with 11 bases fitting TRBD1. The CDR3 contains 14 residues. V lost 7 bases and J lost 7; bases outside the gene matches: 9. Looked up from germline, CDR1 is SQVTM and CDR2 is ANQGSEA. The CDR3 DNA is TGCAGCGGCCAGACCGGGACAGGGGGAAATGAGCAGTTCTTC. Residues: CSGQTGTGGNEQFF.

The chain is built from TRBV28 and TRBJ1-4, with D uncertain. V was clipped by 7 bases and J by 3 bases, with 6 bases between them. This CDR3 is 12 amino acids long. In germline, CDR1 is MDHEN, CDR2 SYDVKM. The CDR3 nucleotides are TGTGCCAGCAATGCGGCTAATGAAAAACTGTTTTTT. It yields the protein CASNAANEKLFF.

To note about this clonotype: Its ends do not fully match the called genes, so a read error is possible. The chain links TRBV13 to TRBJ2-4; D is unresolved. The CDR3 length is 17 residues. The germline V gene has CDR1 PRHDT and CDR2 FYEKMQ (reference sequence). The CDR3 nucleotides are TGTGCCAGCAGCGCCCCAGACTGGCGCTCTGGCAAAAGCATTCAGTACTTC. This codes for CASSAPDWRSGKSIQYF.

The rearrangement uses TRBV12-3 or TRBV12-4 and TRBJ2-7, with 8 bases aligning to TRBD2. The DNA end favors TRBJ2-5, so the J call may be wrong. The CDR3 totals 15 residues. Here the CDR3 reads CASSFGGGGYETQYF. The CDR3 bases are TGTGCCAGCAGTTTTGGCGGCGGGGGGTACGAGACCCAGTACTTC.

This clonotype was observed a few times. V and J are TRBV3-1 and TRBJ2-3; 7 bases align to TRBD2. From germline, CDR1 is LGHDT and CDR2 YNNKEL (reference sequence). V shed 3 bases and J 6 bases; nucleotides not matched to a gene: 6. The CDR3 is 14 amino acids. The DNA for the CDR3 is TGTGCCAGCAGCCAGCAACTAGCGTCCGATACGCAGTATTTT. This encodes CASSQQLASDTQYF.

The rearrangement links TRBV9 to TRBJ2-7; the D gene is possibly TRBD1 (6 bases). The germline V gene encodes CDR1 SGDLS and CDR2 YYNGEE. The CDR3 contains 14 residues. Trimming took 4 bases from V and 10 from J, leaving 21 bases between them. CDR3 loop: CASSPRQASYGQYF. CDR3 nucleotide sequence: TGTGCCAGCAGCCCACGACAGGCCTCCTACGGACAGTACTTC.

V usage is TRBV11-2 and J usage is TRBJ2-7, with 7 positions matching TRBD1. CDR1 is SGHAT and CDR2 is FQNNGV in the germline V gene. The V gene end was trimmed by 5 bases and the J gene end by 7 bases; junction bases not matched to a gene: 8. The CDR3 extends over 13 amino acids. The CDR3 DNA reads TGTGCCAGCAGCCAGGGGGTCCGGGGTGAGCAGTACTTC. This codes for CASSQGVRGEQYF.

This clonotype occurred a few times. The CDR3 region has the DNA TGCGCCAGCAGCTTGGAGGGTAGCGGGTCTTTGCGTGAGCAGTACTTC. Translation gives CASSLEGSGSLREQYF. The chain couples TRBV5-1 to TRBJ2-5, with 7 nucleotides matching TRBD2. The V segment lost 0 bases and the J segment 11 bases; nucleotides outside the gene matches: 16. The CDR3 is 16 amino acids. Per the germline V gene, CDR1 is SGHRS and CDR2 is YFSETQ.

There are a few counts of this clonotype. The genes are TRBV9 and TRBJ2-1; TRBD1 agrees at 9 bases. Germline V gives CDR1 SGDLS, CDR2 YYNGEE. J gave up 7 bases and V 0 bases, and 5 bases lay outside the gene matches. The CDR3 runs 15 residues. As DNA, the CDR3 is TGTGCCAGCAGCGTAGAACAGGGGGCGCGTAATGAGCAGTTCTTC. Translation: CASSVEQGARNEQFF.

This clonotype has more than one count but fewer than ten. J is TRBJ2-7 and V is TRBV20-1; 7 nucleotides line up with TRBD2. V was clipped by 5 bases and J by 0 bases; unmatched bases: 7. The CDR3 has 14 amino acids. Germline loops: CDR1 DFQATT, CDR2 SNEGSKA (reference sequence). The CDR3 region is CSAFGGTNSYEQYF. Here the CDR3 DNA reads TGCAGTGCTTTCGGGGGGACGAACTCCTACGAGCAGTACTTC.

The chain employs TRBV29-1 and TRBJ2-3, with D perhaps TRBD1 or TRBD2 (6 bases each). The CDR3 has 13 residues. Germline V CDR1 and CDR2: SQVTM, ANQGSEA. Trimming cost V 8 bases and J 2 bases, with 14 bases left between them. The CDR3 DNA sequence: TGCAGCCTGGGGGCGGGGACCACAGATACGCAGTATTTT. It is translated as CSLGAGTTDTQYF.

Details on this clonotype: At one of its ends the junction is not consistent with the germline gene, which may arise from a read error. CDR3 loop: CASRPRDALNQPQHF. CDR3 nucleotides: TGTGCCAGCAGACCCCGGGACGCCCTCAATCAGCCTCAGCATTTT. V gene TRBV6-6 combines with J gene TRBJ1-5; a weak D match, TRBD1 (5 bases). The CDR3 extends over 15 amino acids. Per germline, CDR1 MNHNY and CDR2 SVGAGI (reference sequence).

This clonotype has just a few counts. The rearrangement links TRBV20-1 to TRBJ2-3, with 13 nucleotides matching TRBD2. The germline CDR1 and CDR2 sequences are DFQATT and SNEGSKA (reference sequence). The V and J ends lost 5 bases and 3 bases, in that order; junction bases with no gene match: 2. This CDR3 spans 14 amino acids. The CDR3: CSAEGLAGTDTQYF. DNA of the CDR3: TGCAGTGCTGAGGGACTAGCGGGGACAGATACGCAGTATTTT.

The chain combines TRBV15 with TRBJ2-6; possible D gene TRBD1, 6 bases. Germline CDR1 is LNHNV and CDR2 is YYDKDF (reference sequence). V was clipped by 4 bases and J by 0 bases, with 10 bases between them. CDR3 size: 16 residues. This CDR3 reads CATSTGTNSGANVLTF. As DNA, the CDR3 is TGTGCCACCAGCACCGGGACAAACTCTGGGGCCAACGTCCTGACTTTC.